The 8 T cell receptor beta chains reported below all come from one sample, sequenced in a study of blood T cells in healthy people across ages. Then a second PCR, running about 6 to 11 cycles, was carried out with a sample-barcoded 5' primer and a J-beta primer mix. TCRdb reanalysed the 5' RACE reads using MiXCR and keeps one entry per CDR3 protein. The sample includes 800,000 to 1,000,000 distinct CDR3 sequences, around 46% of them seen just once. Sequencing was done on a sample of blood. Receptor source: a man aged 25-45 years in good health.

In this sample, this clonotype turned up once. At one end, the junction sequence differs from germline, possibly due to a read error. CDR3 region: CVSSARQGQPQHF. The CDR3 nucleotides are TGTGTCAGCAGCGCCAGACAGGGGCAGCCCCAGCATTTT. V and J are TRBV14 and TRBJ1-5; 8 bases are shared with TRBD1. Germline loops: CDR1 SGHDN, CDR2 FVKESK. CDR3 size: 13 residues.

This clonotype was observed a few times. This chain uses TRBV20-1 with TRBJ2-3; no definite D call. Germline CDR1 and CDR2: DFQATT and SNEGSKA (reference sequence). The CDR3 extends over 14 amino acids. The V and J ends lost 6 bases and 2 bases respectively, with 15 bases between them. The CDR3 spells CSAPYRSFTDTQYF. The CDR3 coding sequence is TGCAGTGCCCCATACAGAAGCTTCACAGATACGCAGTATTTT.

The chain carries TRBV3-1 and TRBJ2-7, with no clear D. The V end was cut by 1 base, the J end by 0 bases, with 7 bases between. CDR1 and CDR2 from the germline V gene are LGHDT and YNNKEL (reference sequence). This CDR3 spans 14 amino acids. The CDR3 coding sequence is TGTGCCAGCAGCCAAGGGGCTACCTCCTACGAGCAGTACTTC. Its protein product is CASSQGATSYEQYF.

For this clonotype: Sequence at one end of the junction differs from germline and may be a read error. This sequence joins TRBV13 and TRBJ2-7, with unresolved D. From germline, CDR1 is PRHDT and CDR2 FYEKMQ (reference sequence). This CDR3 has 13 residues. The CDR3 region is CASSPGRSYERYF. The DNA of the CDR3 is TGTGCCAGCAGCCCTGGCCGCTCCTACGAGCGGTACTTC.

V usage is TRBV27 and J usage is TRBJ1-2, with 10 bases that match TRBD1. Germline V gene lookup returns CDR1 MNHEY and CDR2 SMNVEV (reference sequence). V lost 5 bases, J lost 7 bases, and 10 bases stayed unmatched. The CDR3 length is 15 residues. CDR3 DNA: TGTGCCAGCAGTGGGACAGGGGCGGGGTGGGCTGGCTACACCTTC. Translating gives CASSGTGAGWAGYTF.

V usage is TRBV11-3 and J usage is TRBJ1-3, with TRBD1 matching 7 bases. Germline loops: CDR1 SGHNT, CDR2 YENEEA. With 4 bases clipped from V and 2 bases from J, the junction kept 5 bases outside the gene matches. The CDR3 has 15 residues. Here the CDR3 reads CASSSRQGPGNTIYF. The CDR3 DNA is TGTGCCAGCAGCTCCCGACAGGGCCCTGGAAACACCATATATTTT. Together with reference TRBV11-3 and TRBJ1-3, the CDR3 gives the full variable domain: EAGVVQSPRYKIIEKKQPVAFWCNPISGHNTLYWYLQNLGQGPELLIRYENEEAVDDSQLPKDRFSAERLKGVDSTLKIQPAELGDSAVYLCASSSRQGPGNTIYFGEGSWLTVV.

The CDR3 coding sequence is TGTGCCAGCAGCTTAGGTCCCGGCCGGGGAGATACGCAGTATTTT. Protein product: CASSLGPGRGDTQYF. The chain combines TRBV7-6 with TRBJ2-3; D perhaps matches TRBD2 (5 bases). Trimming pared 1 base from V and 5 bases from J, leaving 13 bases between. The germline V gene encodes CDR1 SGHVS and CDR2 FNYEAQ. The CDR3 is made up of 15 amino acids.

The gene calls are TRBV28 and TRBJ1-5; the match to TRBD1 covers 9 bases. CDR1 is MDHEN and CDR2 is SYDVKM in the germline V gene. V was clipped by 6 bases and J by 0 bases; unmatched bases: 9. The CDR3 spans 17 residues. The CDR3 DNA is TGTGCCAGCAGGAACCGGGACAGGGCTTATAGCAATCAGCCCCAGCATTTT. Translated: CASRNRDRAYSNQPQHF.